This T cell receptor (beta chain) was recorded in a study of neurological immune-mediated disorders. This clonotype was recorded many times. From 15-18 subjects, each sequencing run yielded over 170 million TCR-beta sequences. TCRdb reprocessed the 5' RACE reads via MiXCR and lists one record per CDR3 protein. The repertoire has tens of thousands of distinct CDR3 sequences, approximately 10% of them found once; the top ten carry nearly 4%. The V gene end was trimmed by 5 bases and the J gene end by 3 bases; junction bases not matched to a gene: 14. Germline CDR1 and CDR2: MNHEY and SVGAGI. The CDR3 is 17 amino acids. Time point in this sample: technical triplicate 1.

Sequenced material: PBMCs. This rearrangement joins TRBV6-5 to TRBJ2-3; 7 bases agree with TRBD1. This receptor was identified in a man between 60 and 75 years old with HTLV-1-associated myelopathy (HAM/TSP). The CDR3 protein is CASSKTTNRGPTDTQYF. The CDR3 nucleotides read TGTGCCAGCAGTAAAACCACAAACAGGGGCCCAACAGATACGCAGTATTTT.